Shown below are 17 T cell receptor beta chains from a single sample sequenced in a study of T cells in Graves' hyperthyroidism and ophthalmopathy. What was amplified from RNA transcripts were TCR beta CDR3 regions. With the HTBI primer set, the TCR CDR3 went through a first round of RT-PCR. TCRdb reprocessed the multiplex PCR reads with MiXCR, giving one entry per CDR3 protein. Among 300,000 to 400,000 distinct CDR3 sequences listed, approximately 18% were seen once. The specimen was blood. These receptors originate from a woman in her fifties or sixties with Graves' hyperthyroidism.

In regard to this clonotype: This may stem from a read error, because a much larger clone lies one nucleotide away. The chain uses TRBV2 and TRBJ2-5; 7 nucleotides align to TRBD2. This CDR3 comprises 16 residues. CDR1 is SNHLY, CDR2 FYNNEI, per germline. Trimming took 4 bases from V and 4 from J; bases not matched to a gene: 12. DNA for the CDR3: TGTGCCAGCAGTGCCCTAGCGGAGGTGGGCGGAGAGACCCAGTACTTC. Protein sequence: CASSALAEVGGETQYF.

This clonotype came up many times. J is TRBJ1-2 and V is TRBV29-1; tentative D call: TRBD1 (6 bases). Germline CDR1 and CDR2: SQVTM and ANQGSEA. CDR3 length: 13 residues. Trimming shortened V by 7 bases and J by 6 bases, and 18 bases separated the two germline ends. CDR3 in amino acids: CSEARTVGDGYTF. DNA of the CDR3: TGCAGCGAAGCAAGGACAGTCGGGGATGGCTACACCTTC.

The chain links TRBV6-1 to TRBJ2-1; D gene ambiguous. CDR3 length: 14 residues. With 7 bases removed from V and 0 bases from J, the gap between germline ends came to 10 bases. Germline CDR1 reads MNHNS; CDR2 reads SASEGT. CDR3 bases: TGTGCCAGCACCCTTGGTCGCTCCTACAATGAGCAGTTCTTC. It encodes CASTLGRSYNEQFF.

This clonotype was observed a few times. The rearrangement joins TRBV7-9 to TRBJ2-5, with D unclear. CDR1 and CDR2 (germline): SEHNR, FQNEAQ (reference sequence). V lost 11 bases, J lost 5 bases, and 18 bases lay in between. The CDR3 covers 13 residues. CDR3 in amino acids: CAGRGPLRETQYF. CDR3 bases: TGTGCCGGCCGCGGACCCCTGCGGGAGACCCAGTACTTC.

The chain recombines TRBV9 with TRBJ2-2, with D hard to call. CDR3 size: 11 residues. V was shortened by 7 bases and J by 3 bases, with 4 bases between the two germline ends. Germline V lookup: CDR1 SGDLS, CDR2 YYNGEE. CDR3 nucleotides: TGTGCCAGCGGGGACACCGGGGAGCTGTTTTTT. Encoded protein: CASGDTGELFF.

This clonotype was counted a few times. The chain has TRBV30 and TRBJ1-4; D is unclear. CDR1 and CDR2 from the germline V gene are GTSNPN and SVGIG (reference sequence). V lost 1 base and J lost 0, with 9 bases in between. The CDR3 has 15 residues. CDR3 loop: CAWSGKGSTNEKLFF. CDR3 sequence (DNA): TGTGCCTGGAGTGGCAAGGGATCAACTAATGAAAAACTGTTTTTT.

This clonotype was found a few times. The CDR3 nucleotides read TGTGCCAGCAGCCAAGACGCTAGGGGTGGCTACACCTTC. Protein sequence: CASSQDARGGYTF. The chain couples TRBV4-2 to TRBJ1-2, with D possibly matching TRBD1 (5 bases). The CDR3 covers 13 residues. Deletions cut 0 bases from V and 7 bases from J, with 9 bases between. CDR1 and CDR2 (germline): LGHNA, YNFKEQ.

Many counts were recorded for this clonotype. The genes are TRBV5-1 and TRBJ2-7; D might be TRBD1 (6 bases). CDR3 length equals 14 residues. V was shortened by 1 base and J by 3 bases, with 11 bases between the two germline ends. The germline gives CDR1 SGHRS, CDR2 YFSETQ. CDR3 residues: CASSLRAGDYEQYV. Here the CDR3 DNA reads TGCGCCAGCAGCTTGCGGGCAGGGGACTACGAGCAGTACGTC.

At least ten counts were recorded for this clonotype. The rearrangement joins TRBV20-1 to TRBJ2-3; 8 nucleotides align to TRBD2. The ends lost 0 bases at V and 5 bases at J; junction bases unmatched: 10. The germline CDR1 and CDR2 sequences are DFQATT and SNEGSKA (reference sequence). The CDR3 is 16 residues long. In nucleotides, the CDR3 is TGCAGTGCTAGAGATGCGCGGGGGGCGGAGGTAGATACGCAGTATTTT. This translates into CSARDARGAEVDTQYF.

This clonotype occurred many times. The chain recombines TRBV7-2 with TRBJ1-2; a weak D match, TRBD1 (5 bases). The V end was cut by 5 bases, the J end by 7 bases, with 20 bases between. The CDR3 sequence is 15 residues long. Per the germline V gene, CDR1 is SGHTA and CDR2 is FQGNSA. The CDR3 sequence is CASSPPGTRSSGYTF. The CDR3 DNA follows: TGTGCCAGCAGCCCGCCCGGGACCCGATCATCTGGCTACACCTTC.

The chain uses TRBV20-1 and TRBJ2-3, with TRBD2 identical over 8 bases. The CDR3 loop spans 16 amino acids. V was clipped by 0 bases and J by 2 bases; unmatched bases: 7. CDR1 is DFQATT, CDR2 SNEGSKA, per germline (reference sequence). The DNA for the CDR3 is TGCAGTGCTAGAGATCGGGTAGCGGGAAACACAGATACGCAGTATTTT. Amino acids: CSARDRVAGNTDTQYF.

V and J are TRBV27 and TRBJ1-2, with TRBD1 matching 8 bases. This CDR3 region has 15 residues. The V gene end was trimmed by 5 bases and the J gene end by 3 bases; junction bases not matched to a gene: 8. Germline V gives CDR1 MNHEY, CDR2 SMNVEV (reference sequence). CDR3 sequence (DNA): TGTGCCAGCAGTCACCCGGGACAGGCGTACTATGGCTACACCTTC. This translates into CASSHPGQAYYGYTF.

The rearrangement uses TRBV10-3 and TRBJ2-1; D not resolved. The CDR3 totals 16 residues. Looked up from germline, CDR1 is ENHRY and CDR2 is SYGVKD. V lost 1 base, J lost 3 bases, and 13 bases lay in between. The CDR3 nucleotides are TGTGCCATCAGTGAGTTCGGTCTTCCCGTCTACAATGAGCAGTTCTTC. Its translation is CAISEFGLPVYNEQFF.

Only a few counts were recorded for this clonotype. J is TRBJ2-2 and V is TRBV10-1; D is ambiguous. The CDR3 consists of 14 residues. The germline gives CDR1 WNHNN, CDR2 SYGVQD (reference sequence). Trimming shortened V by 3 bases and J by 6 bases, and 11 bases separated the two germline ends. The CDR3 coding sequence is TGCGCCAGCAGTGACGATGGCTACGCCGGGGAGCTGTTTTTT. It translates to CASSDDGYAGELFF.

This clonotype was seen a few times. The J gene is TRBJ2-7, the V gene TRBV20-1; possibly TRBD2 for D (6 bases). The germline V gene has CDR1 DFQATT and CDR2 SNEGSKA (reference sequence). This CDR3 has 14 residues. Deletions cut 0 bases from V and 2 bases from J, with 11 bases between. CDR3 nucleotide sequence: TGCAGTGCTAGAGATCGCGGGACCCCCTACGAGCAGTACGTC. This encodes CSARDRGTPYEQYV.

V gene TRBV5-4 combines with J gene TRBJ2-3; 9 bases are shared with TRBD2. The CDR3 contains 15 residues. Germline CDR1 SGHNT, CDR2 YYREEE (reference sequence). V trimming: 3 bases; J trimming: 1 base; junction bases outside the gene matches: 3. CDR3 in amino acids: CASSSSGICTDTQYF. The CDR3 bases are TGTGCCAGCAGCTCTAGCGGGATCTGCACAGATACGCAGTATTTT. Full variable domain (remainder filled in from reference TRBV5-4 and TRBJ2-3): ETGVTQSPTHLIKTRGQQVTLRCSSQSGHNTVSWYQQALGQGPQFIFQYYREEENGRGNFPPRFSGLQFPNYSSELNVNALELDDSALYLCASSSSGICTDTQYFGPGTRLTVL.

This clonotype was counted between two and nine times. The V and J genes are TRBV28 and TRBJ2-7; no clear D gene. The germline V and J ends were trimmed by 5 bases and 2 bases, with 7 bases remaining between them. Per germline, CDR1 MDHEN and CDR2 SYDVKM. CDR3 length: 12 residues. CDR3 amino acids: CASSTRTYEQYF. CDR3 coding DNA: TGTGCCAGCAGTACTCGGACCTACGAGCAGTACTTC. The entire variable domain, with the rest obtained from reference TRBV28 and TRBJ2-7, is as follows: DVKVTQSSRYLVKRTGEKVFLECVQDMDHENMFWYRQDPGLGLRLIYFSYDVKMKEKGDIPEGYSVSREKKERFSLILESASTNQTSMYLCASSTRTYEQYFGPGTRLTVT.